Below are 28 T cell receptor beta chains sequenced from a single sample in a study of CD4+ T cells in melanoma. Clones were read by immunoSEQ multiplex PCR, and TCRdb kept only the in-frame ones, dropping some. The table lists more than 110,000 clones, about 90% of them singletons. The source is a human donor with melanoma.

The CDR3 here is CASSRVSTGGTEQFF. The CDR3 DNA is TGCGCCAGCAGCCGCGTCTCTACAGGGGGCACTGAGCAGTTCTTC. J is TRBJ2-1 and V is TRBV4-1; 9 bases are a match to TRBD1. J gave up 9 bases and V 4 bases, and 10 bases lay outside the gene matches. Per the germline V gene, CDR1 is MGHRA and CDR2 is YSYEKL. This CDR3 is 15 amino acids long.

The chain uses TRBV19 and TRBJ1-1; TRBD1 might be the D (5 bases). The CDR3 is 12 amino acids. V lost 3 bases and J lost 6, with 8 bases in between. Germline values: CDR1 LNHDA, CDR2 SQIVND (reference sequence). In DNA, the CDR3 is TGTGCCAGTAGTATTCCAGGGCCTGAAGCTTTCTTT. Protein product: CASSIPGPEAFF. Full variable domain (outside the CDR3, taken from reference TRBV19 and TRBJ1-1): DGGITQSPKYLFRKEGQNVTLSCEQNLNHDAMYWYRQDPGQGLRLIYYSQIVNDFQKGDIAEGYSVSREKKESFPLTVTSAQKNPTAFYLCASSIPGPEAFFGQGTRLTVV.

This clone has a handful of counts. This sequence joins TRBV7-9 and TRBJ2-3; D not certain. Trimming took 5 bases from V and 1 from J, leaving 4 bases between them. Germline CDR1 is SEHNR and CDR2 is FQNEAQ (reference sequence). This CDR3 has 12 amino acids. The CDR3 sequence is CASSRGTDTQYF. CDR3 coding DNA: TGTGCCAGCAGCCGCGGCACAGATACGCAGTATTTT.

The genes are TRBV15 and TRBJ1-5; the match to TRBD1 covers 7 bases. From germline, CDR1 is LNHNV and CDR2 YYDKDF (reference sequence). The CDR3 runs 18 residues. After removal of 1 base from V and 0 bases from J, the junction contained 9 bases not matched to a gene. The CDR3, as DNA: TGTGCCACCAGCAGAGTCAGGGGGGGTGGATATAGCAATCAGCCCCAGCATTTT. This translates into CATSRVRGGGYSNQPQHF.

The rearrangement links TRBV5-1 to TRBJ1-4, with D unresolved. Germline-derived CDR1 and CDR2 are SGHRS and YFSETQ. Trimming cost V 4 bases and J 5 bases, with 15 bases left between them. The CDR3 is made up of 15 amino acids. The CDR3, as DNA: TGCGCCAGCAGCCCTCACACTGGGGAGAATGAAAAACTGTTTTTT. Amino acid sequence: CASSPHTGENEKLFF.

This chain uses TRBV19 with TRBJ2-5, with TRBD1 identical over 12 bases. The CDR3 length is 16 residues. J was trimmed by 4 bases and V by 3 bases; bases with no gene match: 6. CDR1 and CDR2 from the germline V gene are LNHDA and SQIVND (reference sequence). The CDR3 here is CASSISLGQGAETQYF. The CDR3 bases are TGTGCCAGTAGTATCTCTCTGGGACAGGGGGCAGAGACCCAGTACTTC.

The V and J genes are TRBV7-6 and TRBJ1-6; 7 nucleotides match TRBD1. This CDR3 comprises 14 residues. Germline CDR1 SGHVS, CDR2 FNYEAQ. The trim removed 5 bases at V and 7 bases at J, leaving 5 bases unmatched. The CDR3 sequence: CASSLSQGNSPLHF. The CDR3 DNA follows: TGTGCCAGCAGCCTCTCACAGGGGAATTCACCCCTCCACTTT.

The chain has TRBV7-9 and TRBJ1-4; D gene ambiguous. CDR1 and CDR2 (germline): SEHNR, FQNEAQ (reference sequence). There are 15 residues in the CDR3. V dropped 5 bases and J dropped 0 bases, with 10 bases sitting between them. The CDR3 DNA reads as TGTGCCAGCAGCCCCGCCACGCCAACTAATGAAAAACTGTTTTTT. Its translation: CASSPATPTNEKLFF.

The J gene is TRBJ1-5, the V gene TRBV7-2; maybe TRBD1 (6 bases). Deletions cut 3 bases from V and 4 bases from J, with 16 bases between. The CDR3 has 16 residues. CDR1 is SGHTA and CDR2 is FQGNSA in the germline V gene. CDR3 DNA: TGTGCCAGCAGCTTGAGAGGGGGGTCCGGTAATCAGCCCCAGCATTTT. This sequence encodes CASSLRGGSGNQPQHF.

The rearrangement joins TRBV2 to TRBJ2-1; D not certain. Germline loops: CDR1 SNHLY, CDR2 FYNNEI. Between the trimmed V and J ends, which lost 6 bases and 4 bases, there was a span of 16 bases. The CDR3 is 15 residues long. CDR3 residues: CASSPVRTGYNEQFF. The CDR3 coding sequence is TGTGCCAGCAGCCCCGTGAGGACGGGTTACAATGAGCAGTTCTTC.

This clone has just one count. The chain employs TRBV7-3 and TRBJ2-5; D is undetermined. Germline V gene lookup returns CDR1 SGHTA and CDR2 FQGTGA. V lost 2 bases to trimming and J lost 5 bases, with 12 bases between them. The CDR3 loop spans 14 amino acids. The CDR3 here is CASSLQGRSETQYF. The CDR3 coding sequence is TGTGCCAGCAGCTTACAAGGTCGGTCGGAGACCCAGTACTTC.

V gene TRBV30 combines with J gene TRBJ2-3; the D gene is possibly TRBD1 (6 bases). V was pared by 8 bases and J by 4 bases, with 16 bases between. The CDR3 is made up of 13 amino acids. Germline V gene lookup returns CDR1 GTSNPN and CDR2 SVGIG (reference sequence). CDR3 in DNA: TGTGCCCTCTTAAGGGGGAGCTCAGATACGCAGTATTTT. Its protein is CALLRGSSDTQYF.

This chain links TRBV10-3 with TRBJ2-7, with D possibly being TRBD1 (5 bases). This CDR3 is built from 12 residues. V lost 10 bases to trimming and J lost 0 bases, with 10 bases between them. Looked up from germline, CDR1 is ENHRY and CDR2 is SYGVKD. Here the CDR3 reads CATADSSYEQYF. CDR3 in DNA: TGTGCCACCGCCGACAGCTCCTACGAGCAGTACTTC.

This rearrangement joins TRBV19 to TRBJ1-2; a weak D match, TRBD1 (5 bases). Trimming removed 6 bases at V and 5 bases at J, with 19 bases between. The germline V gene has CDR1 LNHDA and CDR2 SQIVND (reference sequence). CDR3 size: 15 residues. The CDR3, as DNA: TGTGCCAGTAGCCCGAACGGGGCCAGGGATTATGGCTACACCTTC. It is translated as CASSPNGARDYGYTF.

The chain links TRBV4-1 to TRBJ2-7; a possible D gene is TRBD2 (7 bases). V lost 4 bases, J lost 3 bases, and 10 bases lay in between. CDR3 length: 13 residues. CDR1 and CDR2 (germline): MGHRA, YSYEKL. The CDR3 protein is CASSLRGGYEQYF. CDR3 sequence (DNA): TGCGCCAGCAGCCTTAGGGGGGGCTACGAGCAGTACTTC.

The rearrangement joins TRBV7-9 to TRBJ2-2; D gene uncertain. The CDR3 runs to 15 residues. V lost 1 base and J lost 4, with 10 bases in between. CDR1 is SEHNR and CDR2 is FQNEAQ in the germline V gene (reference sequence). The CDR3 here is CASSLDSRFTGELFF. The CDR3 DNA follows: TGTGCCAGCAGCTTAGACTCCAGGTTCACCGGGGAGCTGTTTTTT.

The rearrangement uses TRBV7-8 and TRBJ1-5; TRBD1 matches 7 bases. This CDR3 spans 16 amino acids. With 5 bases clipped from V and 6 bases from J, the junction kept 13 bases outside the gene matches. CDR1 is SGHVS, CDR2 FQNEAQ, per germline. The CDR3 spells CASSPGQVHGVQPQHF. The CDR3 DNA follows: TGTGCCAGCAGCCCCGGACAGGTTCACGGAGTTCAGCCCCAGCATTTT. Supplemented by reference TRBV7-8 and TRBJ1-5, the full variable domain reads GAGVSQSPRYKVAKRGQDVALRCDPISGHVSLFWYQQALGQGPEFLTYFQNEAQLDKSGLPSDRFFAERPEGSVSTLKIQRTQQEDSAVYLCASSPGQVHGVQPQHFGDGTRLSIL.

This CDR3 is CASGRDIQVPFF. CDR3 in DNA: TGTGCTAGTGGCCGGGACATCCAAGTCCCTTTCTTT. The chain recombines TRBV12-5 with TRBJ1-1; tentatively, D is TRBD1 (6 bases). Germline CDR1 reads LGHNT; CDR2 reads FRNRAP. V lost 6 bases and J 12 bases, leaving 17 bases between the germline ends. This CDR3 is built from 12 residues.

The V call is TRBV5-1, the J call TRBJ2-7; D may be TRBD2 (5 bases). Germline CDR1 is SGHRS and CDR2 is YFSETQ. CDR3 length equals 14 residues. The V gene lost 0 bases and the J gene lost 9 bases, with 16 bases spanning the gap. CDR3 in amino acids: CASSLAIGNRVQYF. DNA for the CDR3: TGCGCCAGCAGCTTGGCTATCGGGAATAGGGTGCAGTACTTC.

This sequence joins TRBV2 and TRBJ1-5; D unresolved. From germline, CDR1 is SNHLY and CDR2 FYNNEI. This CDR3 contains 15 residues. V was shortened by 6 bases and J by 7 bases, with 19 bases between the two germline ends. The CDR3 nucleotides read TGTGCCAGCAGGGAGACGGGCCTCCCAGGCCAGCCCCAGCATTTT. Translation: CASRETGLPGQPQHF.

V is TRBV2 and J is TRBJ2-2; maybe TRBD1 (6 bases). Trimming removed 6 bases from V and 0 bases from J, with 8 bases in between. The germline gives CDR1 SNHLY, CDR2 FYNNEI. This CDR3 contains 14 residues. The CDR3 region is CASRRTANTGELFF. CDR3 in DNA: TGTGCCAGCAGAAGGACAGCGAACACCGGGGAGCTGTTTTTT.

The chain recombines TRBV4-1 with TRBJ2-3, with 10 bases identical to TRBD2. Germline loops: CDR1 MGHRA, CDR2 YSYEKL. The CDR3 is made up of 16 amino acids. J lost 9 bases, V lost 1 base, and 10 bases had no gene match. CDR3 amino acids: CASSQAVAGGLDTQYF. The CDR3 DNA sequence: TGCGCCAGCAGCCAAGCGGTAGCGGGGGGCCTTGACACGCAGTATTTT.

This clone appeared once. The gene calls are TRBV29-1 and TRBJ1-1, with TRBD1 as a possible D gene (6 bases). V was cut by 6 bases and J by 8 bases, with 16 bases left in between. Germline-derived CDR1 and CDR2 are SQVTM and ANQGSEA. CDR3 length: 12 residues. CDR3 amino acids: CSVGPLRGEAFF. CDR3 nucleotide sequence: TGCAGCGTCGGTCCCCTCAGGGGAGAAGCTTTCTTT.

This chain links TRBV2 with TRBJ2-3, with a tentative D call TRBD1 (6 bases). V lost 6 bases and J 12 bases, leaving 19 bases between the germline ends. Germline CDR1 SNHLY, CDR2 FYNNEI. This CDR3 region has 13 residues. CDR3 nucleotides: TGTGCCAGCAGCCGGGACAACTCCGGGGTCCAGTATTTT. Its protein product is CASSRDNSGVQYF.

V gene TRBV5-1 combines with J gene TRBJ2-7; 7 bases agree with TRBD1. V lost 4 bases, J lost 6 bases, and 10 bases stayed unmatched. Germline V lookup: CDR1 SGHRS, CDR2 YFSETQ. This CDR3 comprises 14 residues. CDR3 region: CASSGDATGFEQYF. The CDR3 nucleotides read TGCGCCAGCAGCGGAGACGCGACAGGGTTCGAGCAGTACTTC.

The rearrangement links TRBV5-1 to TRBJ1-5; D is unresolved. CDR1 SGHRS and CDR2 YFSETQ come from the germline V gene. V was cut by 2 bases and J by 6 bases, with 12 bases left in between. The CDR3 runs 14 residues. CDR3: CASSFTGDSQPQHF. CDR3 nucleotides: TGCGCCAGCAGCTTTACGGGTGATAGTCAGCCCCAGCATTTT.

CDR3 region: CASSSGAATNEKLFF. Written as DNA, the CDR3 is TGTGCCAGCAGTTCGGGGGCTGCAACTAATGAAAAACTGTTTTTT. The gene calls are TRBV27 and TRBJ1-4; possible D gene TRBD1, 6 bases. V lost 4 bases, J lost 0 bases, and 9 bases lay in between. Germline assignment: CDR1 MNHEY and CDR2 SMNVEV (reference sequence). This CDR3 has 15 amino acids.

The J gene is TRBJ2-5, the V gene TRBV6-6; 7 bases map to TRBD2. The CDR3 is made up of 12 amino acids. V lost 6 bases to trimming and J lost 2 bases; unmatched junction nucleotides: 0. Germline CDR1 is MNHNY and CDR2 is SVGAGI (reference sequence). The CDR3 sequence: CASRRGQETQYF. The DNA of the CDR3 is TGTGCCAGCAGGCGGGGGCAAGAGACCCAGTACTTC.